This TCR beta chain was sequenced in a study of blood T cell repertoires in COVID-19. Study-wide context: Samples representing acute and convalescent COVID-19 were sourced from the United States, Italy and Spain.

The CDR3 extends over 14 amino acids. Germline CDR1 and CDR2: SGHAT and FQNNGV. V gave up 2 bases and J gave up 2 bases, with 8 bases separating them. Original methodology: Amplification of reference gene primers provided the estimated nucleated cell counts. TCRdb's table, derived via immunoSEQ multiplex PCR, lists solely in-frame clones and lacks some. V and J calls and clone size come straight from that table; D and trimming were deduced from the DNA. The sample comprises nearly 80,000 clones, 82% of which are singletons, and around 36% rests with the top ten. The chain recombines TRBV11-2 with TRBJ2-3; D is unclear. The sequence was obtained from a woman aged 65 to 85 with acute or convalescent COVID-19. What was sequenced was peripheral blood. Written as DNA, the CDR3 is TGTGCCAGCAGCTTATCCCCCCTCACAGATACGCAGTATTTT. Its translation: CASSLSPLTDTQYF.